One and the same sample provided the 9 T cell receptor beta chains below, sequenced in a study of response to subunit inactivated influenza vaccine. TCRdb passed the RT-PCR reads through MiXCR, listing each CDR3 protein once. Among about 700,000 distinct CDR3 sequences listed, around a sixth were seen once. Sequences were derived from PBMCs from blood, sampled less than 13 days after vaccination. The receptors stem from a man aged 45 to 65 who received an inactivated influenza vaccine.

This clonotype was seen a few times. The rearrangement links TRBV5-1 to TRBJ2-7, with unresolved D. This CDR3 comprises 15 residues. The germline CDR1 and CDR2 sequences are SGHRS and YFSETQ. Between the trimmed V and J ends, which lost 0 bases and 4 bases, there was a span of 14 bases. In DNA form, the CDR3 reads TGCGCCAGCAGCTTGGAATTTCCGGCGGTTTACGAGCAGTACTTC. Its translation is CASSLEFPAVYEQYF.

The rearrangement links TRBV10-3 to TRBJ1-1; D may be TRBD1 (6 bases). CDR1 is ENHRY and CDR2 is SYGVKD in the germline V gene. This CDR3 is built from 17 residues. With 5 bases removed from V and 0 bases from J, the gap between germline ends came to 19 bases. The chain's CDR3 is CAISQKGGQRLNTEAFF. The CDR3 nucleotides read TGTGCCATCAGTCAAAAAGGAGGACAGCGGCTGAACACTGAAGCTTTCTTT.

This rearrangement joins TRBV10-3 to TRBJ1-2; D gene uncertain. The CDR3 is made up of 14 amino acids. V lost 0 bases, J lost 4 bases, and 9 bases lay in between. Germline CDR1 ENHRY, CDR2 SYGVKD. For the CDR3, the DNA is TGTGCCATCAGTGAGTCGATCGCTGGCTATGGCTACACCTTC. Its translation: CAISESIAGYGYTF.

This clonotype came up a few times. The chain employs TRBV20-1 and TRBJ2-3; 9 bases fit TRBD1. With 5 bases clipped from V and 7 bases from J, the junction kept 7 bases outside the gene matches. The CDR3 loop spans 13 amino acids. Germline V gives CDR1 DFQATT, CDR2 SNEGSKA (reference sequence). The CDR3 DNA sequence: TGCAGTGCTGGGGACAGGGTTCAGTATACGCAGTATTTT. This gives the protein CSAGDRVQYTQYF.

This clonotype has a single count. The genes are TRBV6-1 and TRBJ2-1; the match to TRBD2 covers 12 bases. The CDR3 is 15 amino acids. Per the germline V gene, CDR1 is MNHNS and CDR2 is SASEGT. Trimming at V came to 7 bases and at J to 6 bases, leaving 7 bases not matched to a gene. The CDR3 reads CASNSGLAGSNEQFF. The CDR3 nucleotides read TGTGCCAGCAACAGTGGACTAGCGGGGTCCAATGAGCAGTTCTTC.

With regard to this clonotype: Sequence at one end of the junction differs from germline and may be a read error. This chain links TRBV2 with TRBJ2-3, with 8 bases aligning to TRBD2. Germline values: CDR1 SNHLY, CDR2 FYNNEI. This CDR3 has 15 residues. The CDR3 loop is CASSDGTSGGDTHYF. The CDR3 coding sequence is TGTGCCAGCAGTGACGGAACTAGCGGCGGTGATACGCATTATTTT.

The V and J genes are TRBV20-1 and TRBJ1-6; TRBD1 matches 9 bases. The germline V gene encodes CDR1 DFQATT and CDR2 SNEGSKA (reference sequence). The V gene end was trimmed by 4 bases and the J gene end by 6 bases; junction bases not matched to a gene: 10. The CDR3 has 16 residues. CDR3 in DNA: TGCAGTGCTAAGTTTTCGGGGGGACAGGGTAATTCACCCCTCCACTTT. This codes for CSAKFSGGQGNSPLHF.

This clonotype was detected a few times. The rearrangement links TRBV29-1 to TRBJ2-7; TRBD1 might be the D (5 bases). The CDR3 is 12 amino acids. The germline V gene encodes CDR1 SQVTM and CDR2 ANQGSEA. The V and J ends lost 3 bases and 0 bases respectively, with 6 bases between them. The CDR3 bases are TGCAGCGTTGATGACAGCTCCTACGAGCAGTACTTC. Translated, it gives CSVDDSSYEQYF.

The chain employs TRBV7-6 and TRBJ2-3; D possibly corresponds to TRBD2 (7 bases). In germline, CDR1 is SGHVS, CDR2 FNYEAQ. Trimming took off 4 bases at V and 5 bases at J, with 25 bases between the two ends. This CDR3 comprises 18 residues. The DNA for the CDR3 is TGTGCCAGCAGCTCTGGACCCGGACTTGCGGGGGCTCAAGATACGCAGTATTTT. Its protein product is CASSSGPGLAGAQDTQYF. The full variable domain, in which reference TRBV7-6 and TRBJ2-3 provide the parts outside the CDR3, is GAGVSQSPRYKVTKRGQDVALRCDPISGHVSLYWYRQALGQGPEFLTYFNYEAQQDKSGLPNDRFSAERPEGSISTLTIQRTEQRDSAMYRCASSSGPGLAGAQDTQYFGPGTRLTVL.